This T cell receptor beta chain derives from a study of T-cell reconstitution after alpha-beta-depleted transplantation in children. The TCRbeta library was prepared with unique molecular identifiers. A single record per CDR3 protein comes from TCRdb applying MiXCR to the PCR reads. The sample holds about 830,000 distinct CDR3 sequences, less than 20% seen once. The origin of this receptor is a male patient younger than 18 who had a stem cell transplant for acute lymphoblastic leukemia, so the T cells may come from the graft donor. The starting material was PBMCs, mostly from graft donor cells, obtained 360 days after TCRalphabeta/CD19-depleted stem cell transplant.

The CDR3 DNA follows: TGTGCCAGTAGACGGGGACTAGCGGGAGATATTTCCGGGGAGCTGTTTTTT. The encoded protein is CASRRGLAGDISGELFF. The V call is TRBV6-1, the J call TRBJ2-2; 14 nucleotides line up with TRBD2. This CDR3 contains 17 residues. Per germline, CDR1 MNHNS and CDR2 SASEGT. With V trimmed by 9 bases and J by 6 bases, 12 bases remained unmatched.